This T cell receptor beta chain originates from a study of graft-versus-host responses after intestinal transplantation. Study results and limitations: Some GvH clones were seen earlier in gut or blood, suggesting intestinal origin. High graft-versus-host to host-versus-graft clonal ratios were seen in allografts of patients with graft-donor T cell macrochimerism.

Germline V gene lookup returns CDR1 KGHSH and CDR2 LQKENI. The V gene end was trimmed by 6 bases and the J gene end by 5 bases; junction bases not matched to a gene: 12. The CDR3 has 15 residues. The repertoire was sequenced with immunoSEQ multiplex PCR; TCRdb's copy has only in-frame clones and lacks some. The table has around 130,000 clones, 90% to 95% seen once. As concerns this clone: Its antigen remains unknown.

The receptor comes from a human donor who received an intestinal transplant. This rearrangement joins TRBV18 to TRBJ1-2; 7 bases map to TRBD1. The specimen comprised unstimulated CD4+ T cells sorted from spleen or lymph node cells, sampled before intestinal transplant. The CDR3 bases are TGTGCCAGCTCGCAAGGGGGCCCAATATTTTATGGCTACACCTTC. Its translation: CASSQGGPIFYGYTF.